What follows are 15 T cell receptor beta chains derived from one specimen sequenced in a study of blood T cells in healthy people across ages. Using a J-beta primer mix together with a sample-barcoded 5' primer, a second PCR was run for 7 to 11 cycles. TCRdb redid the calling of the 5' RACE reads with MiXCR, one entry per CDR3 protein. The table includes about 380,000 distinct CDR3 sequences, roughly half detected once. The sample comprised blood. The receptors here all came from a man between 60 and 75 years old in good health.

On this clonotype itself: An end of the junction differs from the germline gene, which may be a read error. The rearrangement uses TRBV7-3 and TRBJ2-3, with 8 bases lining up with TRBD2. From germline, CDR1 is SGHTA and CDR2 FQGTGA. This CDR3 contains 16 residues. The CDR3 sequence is CASSLMSAGGTDAQYF. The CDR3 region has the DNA TGTGCCAGCAGCTTAATGTCGGCGGGAGGCACAGATGCGCAGTATTTT.

The CDR3 DNA follows: TGTGCCAGCAGCACGATACAGGGGAGCTCCTACAATGAGCAGTTCTTC. Translating gives CASSTIQGSSYNEQFF. This rearrangement joins TRBV12-3 or TRBV12-4 to TRBJ2-1; 7 nucleotides align to TRBD1. Trimming took 6 bases from V and 0 from J; bases not matched to a gene: 8. The CDR3 covers 16 residues.

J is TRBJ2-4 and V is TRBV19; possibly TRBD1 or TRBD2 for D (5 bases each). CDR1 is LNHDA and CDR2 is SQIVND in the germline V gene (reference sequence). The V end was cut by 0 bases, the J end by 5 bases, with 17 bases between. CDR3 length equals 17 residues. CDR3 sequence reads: CASSIEGPTVGQNIQYF. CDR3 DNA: TGTGCCAGTAGTATAGAGGGACCCACAGTTGGGCAAAACATTCAGTACTTC. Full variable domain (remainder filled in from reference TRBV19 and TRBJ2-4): DGGITQSPKYLFRKEGQNVTLSCEQNLNHDAMYWYRQDPGQGLRLIYYSQIVNDFQKGDIAEGYSVSREKKESFPLTVTSAQKNPTAFYLCASSIEGPTVGQNIQYFGAGTRLSVL.

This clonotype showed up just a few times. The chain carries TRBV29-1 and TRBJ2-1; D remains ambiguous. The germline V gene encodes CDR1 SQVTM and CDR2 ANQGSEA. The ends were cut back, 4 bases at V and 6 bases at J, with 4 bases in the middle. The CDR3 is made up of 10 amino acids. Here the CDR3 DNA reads TGCAGCGTTGTCTTCAATGAGCAGTTCTTC. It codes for CSVVFNEQFF.

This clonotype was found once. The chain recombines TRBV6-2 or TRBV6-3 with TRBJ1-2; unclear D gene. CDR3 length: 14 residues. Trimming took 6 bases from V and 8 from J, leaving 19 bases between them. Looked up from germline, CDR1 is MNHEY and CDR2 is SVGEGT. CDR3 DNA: TGTGCCAGCAGGAACGGCGGCCCCATAAACGGCTACACCTTC. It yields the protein CASRNGGPINGYTF.

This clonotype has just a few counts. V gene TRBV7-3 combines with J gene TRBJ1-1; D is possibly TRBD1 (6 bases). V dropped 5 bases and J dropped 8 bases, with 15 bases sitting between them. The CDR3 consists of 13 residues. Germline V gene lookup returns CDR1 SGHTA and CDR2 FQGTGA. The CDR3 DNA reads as TGTGCCAGCAGCCCCCGACGGACAGAAGAAGCTTTCTTT. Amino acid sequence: CASSPRRTEEAFF.

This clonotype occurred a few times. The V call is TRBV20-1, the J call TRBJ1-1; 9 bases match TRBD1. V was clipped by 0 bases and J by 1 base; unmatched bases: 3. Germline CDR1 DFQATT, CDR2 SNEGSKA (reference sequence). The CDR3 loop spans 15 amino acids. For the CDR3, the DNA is TGCAGTGCTAGAGACCCGGACAGGGGGAACACTGAAGCTTTCTTT. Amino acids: CSARDPDRGNTEAFF.

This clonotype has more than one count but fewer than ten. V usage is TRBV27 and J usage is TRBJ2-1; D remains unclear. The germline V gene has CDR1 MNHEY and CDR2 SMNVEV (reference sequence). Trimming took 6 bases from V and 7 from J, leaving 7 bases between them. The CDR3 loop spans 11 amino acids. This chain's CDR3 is CASSQHNEQFF. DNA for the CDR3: TGTGCCAGCAGCCAGCATAATGAGCAGTTCTTC.

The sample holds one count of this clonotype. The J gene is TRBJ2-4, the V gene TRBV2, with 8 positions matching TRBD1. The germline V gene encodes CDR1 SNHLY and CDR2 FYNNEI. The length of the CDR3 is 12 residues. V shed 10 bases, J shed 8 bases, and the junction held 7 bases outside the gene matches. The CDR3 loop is CATTTGEDIQYF. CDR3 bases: TGTGCCACAACGACAGGGGAAGACATTCAGTACTTC.

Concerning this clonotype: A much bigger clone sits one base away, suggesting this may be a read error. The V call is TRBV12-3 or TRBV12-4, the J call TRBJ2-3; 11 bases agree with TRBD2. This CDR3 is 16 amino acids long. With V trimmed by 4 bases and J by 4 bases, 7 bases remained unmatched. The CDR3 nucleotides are TGTGCCAGCAGTTCTAGCGGGAGGAAAAGCGCAGATACGCAGTATTTT. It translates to CASSSSGRKSADTQYF.

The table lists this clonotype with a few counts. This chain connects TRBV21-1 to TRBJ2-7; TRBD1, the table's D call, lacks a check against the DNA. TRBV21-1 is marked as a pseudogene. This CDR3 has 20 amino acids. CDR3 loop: CASSKAGRGLRQDHSYEQYF. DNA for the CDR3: TGTGCCAGCAGCAAAGCAGGGCGGGGGTTAAGACAGGATCACTCCTACGAGCAGTACTTC.

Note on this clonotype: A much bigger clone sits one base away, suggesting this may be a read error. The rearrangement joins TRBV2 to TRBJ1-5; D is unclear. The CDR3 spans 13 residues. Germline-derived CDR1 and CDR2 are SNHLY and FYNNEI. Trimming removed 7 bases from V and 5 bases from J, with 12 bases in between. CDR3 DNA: TGTGCCAGCACGGCGGCCGGCGATCAGCCCCAGCATTTT. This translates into CASTAAGDQPQHF.

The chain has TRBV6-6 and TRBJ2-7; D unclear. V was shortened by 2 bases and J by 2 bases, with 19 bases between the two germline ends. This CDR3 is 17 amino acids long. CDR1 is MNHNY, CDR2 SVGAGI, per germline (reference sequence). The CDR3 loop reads CASSYDKDSRAAYEQYF. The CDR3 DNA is TGTGCCAGCAGTTACGACAAGGATAGCCGGGCAGCCTACGAGCAGTACTTC.

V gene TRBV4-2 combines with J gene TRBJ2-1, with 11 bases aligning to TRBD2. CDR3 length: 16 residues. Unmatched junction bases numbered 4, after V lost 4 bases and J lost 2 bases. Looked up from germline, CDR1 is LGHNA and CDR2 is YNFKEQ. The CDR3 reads CASSRLAGTTYNEQFF. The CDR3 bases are TGTGCCAGCAGCCGACTAGCGGGGACTACCTACAATGAGCAGTTCTTC.

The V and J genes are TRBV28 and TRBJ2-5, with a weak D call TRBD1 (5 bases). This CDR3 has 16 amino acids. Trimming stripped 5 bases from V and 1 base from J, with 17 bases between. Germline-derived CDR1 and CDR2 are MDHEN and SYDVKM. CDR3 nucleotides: TGTGCCAGCAGTCCCCATCAGGGAACGGGCCAAGAGACCCAGTACTTC. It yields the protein CASSPHQGTGQETQYF.